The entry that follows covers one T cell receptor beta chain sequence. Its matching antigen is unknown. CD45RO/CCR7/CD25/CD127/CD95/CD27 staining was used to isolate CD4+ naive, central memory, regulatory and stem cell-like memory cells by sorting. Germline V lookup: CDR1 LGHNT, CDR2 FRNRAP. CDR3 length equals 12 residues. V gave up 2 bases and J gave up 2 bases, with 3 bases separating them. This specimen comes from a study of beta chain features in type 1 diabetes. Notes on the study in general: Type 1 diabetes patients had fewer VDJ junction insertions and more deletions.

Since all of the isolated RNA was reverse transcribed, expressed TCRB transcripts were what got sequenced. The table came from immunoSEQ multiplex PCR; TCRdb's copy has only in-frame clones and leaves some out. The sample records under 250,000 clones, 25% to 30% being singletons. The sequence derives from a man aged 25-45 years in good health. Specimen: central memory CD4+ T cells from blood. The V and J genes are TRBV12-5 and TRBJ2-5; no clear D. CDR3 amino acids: CASGLSQETQYF. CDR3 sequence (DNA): TGTGCTAGTGGTTTGAGTCAAGAGACCCAGTACTTC.